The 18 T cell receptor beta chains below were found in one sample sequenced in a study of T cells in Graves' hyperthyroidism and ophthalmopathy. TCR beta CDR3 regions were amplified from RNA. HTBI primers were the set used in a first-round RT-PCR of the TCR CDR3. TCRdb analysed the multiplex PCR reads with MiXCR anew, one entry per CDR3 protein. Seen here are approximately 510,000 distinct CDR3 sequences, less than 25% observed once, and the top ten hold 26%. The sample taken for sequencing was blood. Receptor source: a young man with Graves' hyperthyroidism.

The CDR3 here is CASRPGRPRGDGYTF. The CDR3 DNA follows: TGTGCCAGCAGACCGGGACGCCCAAGAGGGGATGGCTACACCTTC. The rearrangement joins TRBV7-8 to TRBJ1-2; tentatively, D is TRBD1 (5 bases). The CDR3 extends over 15 amino acids. Deletions cut 6 bases from V and 6 bases from J, with 20 bases between. Germline V gene data show CDR1 as SGHVS and CDR2 as FQNEAQ.

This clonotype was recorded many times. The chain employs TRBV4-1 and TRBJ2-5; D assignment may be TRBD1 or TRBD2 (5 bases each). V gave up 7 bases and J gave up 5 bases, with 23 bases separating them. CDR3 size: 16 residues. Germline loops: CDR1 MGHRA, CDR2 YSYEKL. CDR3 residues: CASTPMWGSNRETQYF. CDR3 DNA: TGCGCCAGCACCCCAATGTGGGGGTCAAACCGGGAGACCCAGTACTTC.

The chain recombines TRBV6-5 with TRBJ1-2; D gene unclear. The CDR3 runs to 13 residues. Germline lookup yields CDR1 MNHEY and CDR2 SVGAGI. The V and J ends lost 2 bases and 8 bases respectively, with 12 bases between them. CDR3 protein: CASSYQDTEGYTF. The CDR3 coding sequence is TGTGCCAGCAGTTACCAAGATACGGAGGGCTACACCTTC.

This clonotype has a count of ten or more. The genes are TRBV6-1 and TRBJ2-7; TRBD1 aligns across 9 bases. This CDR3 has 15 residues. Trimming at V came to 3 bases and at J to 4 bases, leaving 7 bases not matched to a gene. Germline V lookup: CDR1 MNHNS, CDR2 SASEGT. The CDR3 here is CASSDWRQGEYEQYF. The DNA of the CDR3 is TGTGCCAGCAGTGACTGGCGACAGGGGGAATACGAGCAGTACTTC.

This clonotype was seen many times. The DNA of the CDR3 is TGTGCCAGCAGTTATCCGGGACAGAGGACTGGGGAGCAGTACTTC. Amino acid sequence: CASSYPGQRTGEQYF. V gene TRBV28 combines with J gene TRBJ2-7, with TRBD1 matching over 7 bases. This CDR3 has 15 residues. In germline, CDR1 is MDHEN, CDR2 SYDVKM. The V and J ends lost 4 bases and 7 bases, in that order; junction bases with no gene match: 13.

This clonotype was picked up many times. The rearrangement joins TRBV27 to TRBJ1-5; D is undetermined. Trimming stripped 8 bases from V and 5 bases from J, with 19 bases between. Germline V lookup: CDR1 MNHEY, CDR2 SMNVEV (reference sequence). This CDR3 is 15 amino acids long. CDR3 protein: CASLLRQNDHQPQHF. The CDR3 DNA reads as TGTGCCAGCCTTTTACGCCAGAACGATCATCAGCCCCAGCATTTT.

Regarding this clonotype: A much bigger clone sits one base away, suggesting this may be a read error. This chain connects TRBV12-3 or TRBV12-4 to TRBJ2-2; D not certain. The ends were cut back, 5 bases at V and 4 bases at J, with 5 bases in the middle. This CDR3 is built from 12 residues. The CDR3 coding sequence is TGTGCCAGCAGTGGGGTCACCGGGGAGCTGTTTTTT. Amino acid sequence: CASSGVTGELFF.

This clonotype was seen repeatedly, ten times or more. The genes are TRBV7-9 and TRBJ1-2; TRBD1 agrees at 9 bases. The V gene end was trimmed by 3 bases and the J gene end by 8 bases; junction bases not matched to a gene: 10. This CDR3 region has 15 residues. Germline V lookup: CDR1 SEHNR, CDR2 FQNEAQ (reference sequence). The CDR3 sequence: CASSFSPGQGGGYTF. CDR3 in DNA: TGTGCCAGCAGCTTTTCACCGGGACAGGGAGGCGGCTACACCTTC. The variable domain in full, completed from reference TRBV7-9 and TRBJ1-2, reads DTGVSQNPRHKITKRGQNVTFRCDPISEHNRLYWYRQTLGQGPEFLTYFQNEAQLEKSRLLSDRFSAERPKGSFSTLEIQRTEQGDSAMYLCASSFSPGQGGGYTFGSGTRLTVV.

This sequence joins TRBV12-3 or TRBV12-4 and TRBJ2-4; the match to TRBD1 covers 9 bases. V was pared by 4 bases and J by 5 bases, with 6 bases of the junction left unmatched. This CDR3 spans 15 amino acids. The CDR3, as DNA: TGTGCCAGCAGTTCCGGGACAGGGTACCAAAACATTCAGTACTTC. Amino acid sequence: CASSSGTGYQNIQYF.

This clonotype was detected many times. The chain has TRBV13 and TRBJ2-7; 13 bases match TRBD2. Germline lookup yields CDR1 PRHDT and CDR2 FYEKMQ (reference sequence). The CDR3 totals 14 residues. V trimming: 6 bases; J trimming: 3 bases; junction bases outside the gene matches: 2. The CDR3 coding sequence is TGTGCCAGCAGTACTAGCGGGGGGGACTACGAGCAGTACTTC. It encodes CASSTSGGDYEQYF.

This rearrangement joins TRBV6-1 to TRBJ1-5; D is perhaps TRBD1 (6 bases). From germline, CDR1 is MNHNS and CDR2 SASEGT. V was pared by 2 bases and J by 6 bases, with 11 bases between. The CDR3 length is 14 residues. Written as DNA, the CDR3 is TGTGCCAGCAGTGAACTTCCAGGGGTTCAGCCCCAGCATTTT. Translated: CASSELPGVQPQHF.

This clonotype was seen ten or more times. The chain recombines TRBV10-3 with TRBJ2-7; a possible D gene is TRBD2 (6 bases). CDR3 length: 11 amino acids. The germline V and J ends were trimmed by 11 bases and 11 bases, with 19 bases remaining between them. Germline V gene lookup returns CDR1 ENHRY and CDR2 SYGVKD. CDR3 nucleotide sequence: TGTGCCGTCGGGGGTGAGGGCCAAGAGTACTTC. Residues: CAVGGEGQEYF.

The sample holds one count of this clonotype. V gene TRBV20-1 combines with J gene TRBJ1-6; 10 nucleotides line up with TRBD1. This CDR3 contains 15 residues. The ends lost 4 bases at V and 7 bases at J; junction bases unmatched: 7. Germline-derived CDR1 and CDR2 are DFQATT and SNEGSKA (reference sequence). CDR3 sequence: CSATGGQGKNSPLHF. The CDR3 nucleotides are TGCAGTGCTACAGGGGGACAGGGGAAGAATTCACCCCTCCACTTT.

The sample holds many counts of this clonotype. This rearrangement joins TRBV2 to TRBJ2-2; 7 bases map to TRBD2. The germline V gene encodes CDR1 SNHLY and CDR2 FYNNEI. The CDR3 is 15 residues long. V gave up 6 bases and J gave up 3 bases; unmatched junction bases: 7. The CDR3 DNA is TGTGCCAGCAGAGCGGGGACCCTAGACACCGGGGAGCTGTTTTTT. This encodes CASRAGTLDTGELFF.

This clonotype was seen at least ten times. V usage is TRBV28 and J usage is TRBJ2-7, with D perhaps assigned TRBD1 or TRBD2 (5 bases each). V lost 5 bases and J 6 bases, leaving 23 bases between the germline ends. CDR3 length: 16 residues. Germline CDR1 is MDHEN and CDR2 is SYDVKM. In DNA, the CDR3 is TGTGCCAGCAGTCTGAATGGCCTAGAGGGGACGAGCGAGCAGTACTTC. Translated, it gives CASSLNGLEGTSEQYF.

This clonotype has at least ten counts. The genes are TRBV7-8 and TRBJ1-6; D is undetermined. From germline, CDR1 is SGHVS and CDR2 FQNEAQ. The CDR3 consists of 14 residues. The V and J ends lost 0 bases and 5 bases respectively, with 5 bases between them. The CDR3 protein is CASSLAPNNSPLHF. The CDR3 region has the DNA TGTGCCAGCAGCTTAGCGCCAAATAATTCACCCCTCCACTTT.

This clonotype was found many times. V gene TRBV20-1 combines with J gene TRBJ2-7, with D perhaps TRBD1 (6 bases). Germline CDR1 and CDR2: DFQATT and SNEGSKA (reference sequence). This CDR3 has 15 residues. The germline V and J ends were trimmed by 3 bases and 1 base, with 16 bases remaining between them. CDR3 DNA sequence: TGCAGTGCTAGTCGGGCCCTGACAGGATCCTACGAGCAGTACTTC. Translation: CSASRALTGSYEQYF.

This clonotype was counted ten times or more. CDR3 DNA sequence: TGTGCCACCAGCAGAGAGGGGGGGGGGTTCGCTGAAGCTTTCTTT. Its translation: CATSREGGGFAEAFF. The chain employs TRBV15 and TRBJ1-1, with D perhaps TRBD1 (5 bases). Trimming removed 0 bases at V and 6 bases at J, with 14 bases between. This CDR3 region has 15 residues. Germline CDR1 LNHNV, CDR2 YYDKDF (reference sequence).